This TCR beta chain was recovered during a study of T cell clonality in common variable immunodeficiency. Points from the study as a whole: CVID subjects had higher TCRbeta clonality than healthy controls, most marked in about a third. Shared TCRbeta clones were fewer between CVID subjects than controls. In common variable immunodeficiency, TCR beta chains reportedly carried fewer deletions and N-nucleotide insertions.

Both groups were predominantly of Caucasian heritage. CDR3 size: 14 residues. The germline V gene encodes CDR1 SGHTA and CDR2 FQGNSA. This clone was counted a few times. Antigen unknown. The CDR3 end falls 3 residues outside the read, so it is completed with the germline J gene. Repertoires were generated with immunoSEQ multiplex PCR, while TCRdb's copy carries only in-frame clones and drops some. The data list around 40,000 clones, none observed once; roughly 2.8% falls to the top ten. This sequence originates from a person aged 18 to 75 in good health. The chain couples TRBV7-2 to TRBJ2-5, with TRBD2 matching over 8 bases. The sample consisted of peripheral blood mononuclear cells. The CDR3 region is CASSFGRGLDTQYF. The DNA read from the CDR3 is TGTGCCAGCAGCTTTGGACGGGGACTAGATACC. Complete variable domain (other parts from reference TRBV7-2 and TRBJ2-5): GAGVSQSPSNKVTEKGKDVELRCDPISGHTALYWYRQSLGQGLEFLIYFQGNSAPDKSGLPSDRFSAERTGGSVSTLTIQRTQQEDSAVYLCASSFGRGLDTQYFGPGTRLLVL.